This passage covers 27 T cell receptor beta chains from one sample sequenced in a study of PD-L1 blockade in urothelial cancer. Libraries were prepared by immunoSEQ multiplex PCR; TCRdb keeps only in-frame clonotypes and omits some of them. Counted here are about 56,000 clones, around 86% occurring once; the ten biggest clones make up 15% to 19%. Time point indicated: pretreatment peripheral blood. The sample was PBMCs, taken around atezolizumab (anti-PD-L1) treatment. These receptors all come from a man in his 70s with urothelial cancer.

The rearrangement uses TRBV10-3 and TRBJ2-3; possibly TRBD2 for D (6 bases). The CDR3 contains 15 residues. CDR1 ENHRY and CDR2 SYGVKD come from the germline V gene. Trimming cost V 10 bases and J 14 bases, with 31 bases left between them. CDR3 loop: CATESGTREARYAYF. The CDR3 DNA reads as TGTGCCACGGAGAGCGGAACAAGGGAGGCCAGATACGCGTATTTT.

CDR3 DNA sequence: TGTGCCAGCAGCTTGTTCCACCGGGAGTGGGCAGAGACCCAGTACTTC. It encodes CASSLFHREWAETQYF. This rearrangement joins TRBV5-6 to TRBJ2-5; a weak D match, TRBD2 (6 bases). The CDR3 has 16 amino acids. Germline CDR1 SGHDT, CDR2 YYEEEE. Between the trimmed V and J ends, which lost 1 base and 4 bases, there was a span of 17 bases.

This clone was observed a handful of times. The gene calls are TRBV19 and TRBJ1-1; no definite D call. The CDR3 is 14 residues long. Germline lookup yields CDR1 LNHDA and CDR2 SQIVND (reference sequence). Deletions cut 8 bases from V and 1 base from J, with 14 bases between. The CDR3 protein is CASRVGGSNTEAFF. Here the CDR3 DNA reads TGTGCCAGTCGCGTCGGAGGGTCGAACACTGAAGCTTTCTTT.

The genes are TRBV29-1 and TRBJ2-3; D is possibly TRBD1 (6 bases). CDR1 is SQVTM and CDR2 is ANQGSEA in the germline V gene. This CDR3 is 20 amino acids long. V was pared by 3 bases and J by 14 bases, with 42 bases between. The CDR3 sequence is CSVEDSTKAKGTHSHRYAYF. The CDR3 nucleotides are TGCAGCGTTGAGGACTCGACAAAGGCTAAAGGGACACACTCGCACAGATACGCGTATTTT.

In DNA, the CDR3 is TGTGCCAGCAGTTCGGGACAGGGGAGGCCTGAAGCTTTCTTT. The encoded protein is CASSSGQGRPEAFF. The rearrangement uses TRBV6-5 and TRBJ1-1, with 10 bases lining up with TRBD1. The CDR3 is 14 residues long. Germline CDR1 and CDR2: MNHEY and SVGAGI. Trimming took 4 bases from V and 6 from J; bases not matched to a gene: 5.

The chain has TRBV4-1 and TRBJ2-7; D possibly corresponds to TRBD2 (5 bases). CDR1 is MGHRA, CDR2 YSYEKL, per germline. CDR3 length equals 15 residues. V lost 4 bases, J lost 0 bases, and 13 bases lay in between. The chain's CDR3 is CASSPLPGDSYEQYF. DNA for the CDR3: TGCGCCAGCAGCCCCCTCCCCGGGGACTCCTACGAGCAGTACTTC.

The V gene is TRBV9, the J gene TRBJ2-7, with 8 nucleotides matching TRBD1. The trim removed 4 bases at V and 2 bases at J, leaving 5 bases unmatched. Germline V gives CDR1 SGDLS, CDR2 YYNGEE. This CDR3 is 14 amino acids long. CDR3 DNA sequence: TGTGCCAGCAGCCCAGGGGGCGTACCCTACGAGCAGTACTTC. This translates into CASSPGGVPYEQYF.

This clone occurred once. V usage is TRBV5-6 and J usage is TRBJ2-4; possibly TRBD2 for D (5 bases). Trimming removed 7 bases from V and 8 bases from J, with 19 bases in between. The CDR3 sequence is 14 residues long. The V gene's germline CDR1 is SGHDT and CDR2 YYEEEE. The CDR3 sequence is CASAAGGGGDIQYF. Here the CDR3 DNA reads TGTGCCAGCGCCGCGGGCGGCGGTGGGGACATTCAGTACTTC.

The chain couples TRBV7-8 to TRBJ1-1, with TRBD1 matching over 8 bases. After removal of 5 bases from V and 0 bases from J, the junction contained 11 bases not matched to a gene. The CDR3 sequence is 17 residues long. From germline, CDR1 is SGHVS and CDR2 FQNEAQ. The CDR3 protein is CASSPSGQGRMNTEAFF. The CDR3 nucleotides read TGTGCCAGCAGCCCGTCAGGACAGGGACGGATGAACACTGAAGCTTTCTTT.

This sequence joins TRBV7-2 and TRBJ2-7; maybe TRBD2 (6 bases). The germline CDR1 and CDR2 sequences are SGHTA and FQGNSA. Trimming pared 5 bases from V and 3 bases from J, leaving 14 bases between. This CDR3 spans 14 amino acids. In DNA, the CDR3 is TGTGCCAGCAGCGTCAGCGGGTCGCTCTACGAGCAGTACTTC. As protein: CASSVSGSLYEQYF. The whole variable domain, remainder taken from reference TRBV7-2 and TRBJ2-7, is GAGVSQSPSNKVTEKGKDVELRCDPISGHTALYWYRQSLGQGLEFLIYFQGNSAPDKSGLPSDRFSAERTGGSVSTLTIQRTQQEDSAVYLCASSVSGSLYEQYFGPGTRLTVT.

The rearrangement joins TRBV10-3 to TRBJ1-2; D gene uncertain. Germline CDR1 reads ENHRY; CDR2 reads SYGVKD. The CDR3 has 11 residues. Trimming removed 8 bases at V and 2 bases at J, with 6 bases between. The CDR3 DNA is TGTGCCATCGGCAGAAACTATGGCTACACCTTC. Amino acid sequence: CAIGRNYGYTF.

This rearrangement joins TRBV6-1 to TRBJ1-5; D gene ambiguous. The germline V gene encodes CDR1 MNHNS and CDR2 SASEGT. Trimming removed 4 bases at V and 5 bases at J, with 9 bases between. This CDR3 contains 13 residues. The chain's CDR3 is CASSGGPDQPQHF. In DNA form, the CDR3 reads TGTGCCAGCAGTGGCGGGCCTGATCAGCCCCAGCATTTT.

The V gene is TRBV7-9, the J gene TRBJ2-5; TRBD2 matches 9 bases. The CDR3 is made up of 16 amino acids. CDR1 SEHNR and CDR2 FQNEAQ come from the germline V gene (reference sequence). The V segment lost 4 bases and the J segment 5 bases; nucleotides outside the gene matches: 11. CDR3 sequence reads: CASSSPRLAGFETQYF. DNA of the CDR3: TGTGCCAGCAGCTCCCCCAGGCTAGCGGGATTCGAGACCCAGTACTTC. Filled out from reference TRBV7-9 and TRBJ2-5, the complete variable domain reads DTGVSQNPRHKITKRGQNVTFRCDPISEHNRLYWYRQTLGQGPEFLTYFQNEAQLEKSRLLSDRFSAERPKGSFSTLEIQRTEQGDSAMYLCASSSPRLAGFETQYFGPGTRLLVL.

This chain links TRBV6-1 with TRBJ1-1, with 8 positions matching TRBD1. The CDR3 contains 15 residues. V dropped 3 bases and J dropped 1; count of bases not matched to a gene: 4. Germline assignment: CDR1 MNHNS and CDR2 SASEGT. The CDR3 loop is CASSERTGKNTEAFF. The CDR3 DNA sequence: TGTGCCAGCAGTGAGAGGACAGGGAAGAACACTGAAGCTTTCTTT.

This clone was observed a single time. The gene calls are TRBV9 and TRBJ2-7; possible D gene TRBD2, 5 bases. CDR3 length: 19 amino acids. The V gene lost 0 bases and the J gene lost 0 bases, with 22 bases spanning the gap. Germline V gene lookup returns CDR1 SGDLS and CDR2 YYNGEE. CDR3 coding DNA: TGTGCCAGCAGCGTAGGGGTAGATCTGGGCCACGGGATCTCCTACGAGCAGTACTTC. Protein product: CASSVGVDLGHGISYEQYF. The whole variable domain, remainder taken from reference TRBV9 and TRBJ2-7, is DSGVTQTPKHLITATGQRVTLRCSPRSGDLSVYWYQQSLDQGLQFLIQYYNGEERAKGNILERFSAQQFPDLHSELNLSSLELGDSALYFCASSVGVDLGHGISYEQYFGPGTRLTVT.

This clone came up once. CDR3: CASSTSVGTGGGEQYF. The CDR3 DNA follows: TGCGCCAGCAGTACCTCGGTTGGGACAGGGGGCGGTGAGCAGTACTTC. The chain uses TRBV5-1 and TRBJ2-7, with 12 positions matching TRBD1. The trim removed 5 bases at V and 7 bases at J, leaving 13 bases unmatched. CDR3 length equals 16 residues. Germline lookup yields CDR1 SGHRS and CDR2 YFSETQ.

The gene calls are TRBV5-1 and TRBJ2-3; 12 bases are a match to TRBD2. The CDR3 is made up of 16 amino acids. Germline V gives CDR1 SGHRS, CDR2 YFSETQ. Trimming took 0 bases from V and 4 from J; bases not matched to a gene: 3. The CDR3 is CASSLGTSGRSDTQYF. CDR3 in DNA: TGCGCCAGCAGCTTGGGTACTAGCGGGAGGTCAGATACGCAGTATTTT.

The CDR3 DNA reads TGTGCCAGCAGCTTCGATACAGGGGCCCGGGAGCAGTACTTC. Protein: CASSFDTGAREQYF. V gene TRBV7-3 combines with J gene TRBJ2-7, with 7 bases fitting TRBD1. Germline values: CDR1 SGHTA, CDR2 FQGTGA. CDR3 size: 14 residues. V shed 3 bases and J 7 bases; nucleotides not matched to a gene: 9.

The chain recombines TRBV7-9 with TRBJ1-4; maybe TRBD1 (5 bases). Per germline, CDR1 SEHNR and CDR2 FQNEAQ (reference sequence). Trimming removed 4 bases from V and 8 bases from J, with 17 bases in between. The CDR3 is 15 residues long. The CDR3 region has the DNA TGTGCCAGCAGCTCCTGGGGGGGGAAGGAGGAAAAACTGTTTTTT. It translates to CASSSWGGKEEKLFF.

The chain employs TRBV10-2 and TRBJ1-1, with 9 bases lining up with TRBD1. The CDR3 is 13 residues long. Germline V gene sequence: CDR1 WSHSY, CDR2 SAAADI. The V gene end was trimmed by 6 bases and the J gene end by 3 bases; junction bases not matched to a gene: 2. The chain's CDR3 is CASSRQGDTEAFF. The CDR3 region has the DNA TGCGCCAGCAGCAGACAGGGGGACACTGAAGCTTTCTTT.

The chain couples TRBV5-1 to TRBJ1-6, with D possibly TRBD1 on 5 matching bases. Per the germline V gene, CDR1 is SGHRS and CDR2 is YFSETQ. Trimming took off 3 bases at V and 5 bases at J, with 12 bases between the two ends. The CDR3 contains 15 residues. CDR3 amino acids: CASSSEGRDNSPLHF. In nucleotides, the CDR3 is TGCGCCAGCAGCTCGGAGGGACGGGATAATTCACCCCTCCACTTT.

The rearrangement links TRBV19 to TRBJ2-4, with TRBD1 matching 7 bases. The CDR3 runs to 12 residues. The J segment lost 12 bases and the V segment lost 4 bases, leaving 6 bases of the junction unmatched. Germline loops: CDR1 LNHDA, CDR2 SQIVND (reference sequence). CDR3 in amino acids: CASSTGTADQYF. The CDR3 nucleotides are TGTGCCAGTAGTACCGGGACAGCGGATCAGTACTTC.

In this sample, this clone turned up a few times. The chain uses TRBV7-9 and TRBJ2-7, with D possibly matching TRBD1 (6 bases). V shed 5 bases and J shed 6 bases, with 17 bases lying between them. Germline values: CDR1 SEHNR, CDR2 FQNEAQ (reference sequence). This CDR3 is 14 amino acids long. Written as DNA, the CDR3 is TGTGCCAGCAGCCAAGGGGCAGGGGTTTTCGAGCAGTACTTC. Translation: CASSQGAGVFEQYF.

The chain combines TRBV6-6 with TRBJ2-2; 12 nucleotides line up with TRBD1. The ends lost 8 bases at V and 7 bases at J; junction bases unmatched: 11. Germline V gene lookup returns CDR1 MNHNY and CDR2 SVGAGI (reference sequence). The CDR3 sequence is 16 residues long. CDR3 nucleotides: TGTGCCAGCTCCTACGGGACAGGGGGCGGAGGCGGGGAGCTGTTTTTT. Translation: CASSYGTGGGGGELFF.

This chain links TRBV10-3 with TRBJ2-7, with 9 nucleotides matching TRBD2. The V gene's germline CDR1 is ENHRY and CDR2 SYGVKD. V trimming: 8 bases; J trimming: 3 bases; junction bases outside the gene matches: 8. This CDR3 region has 14 residues. The CDR3 DNA reads as TGTGCCATCCGAACGACTAGCGGTAACTACGAGCAGTACTTC. Residues: CAIRTTSGNYEQYF.

The chain is built from TRBV10-3 and TRBJ1-2; possible D gene TRBD1, 5 bases. V was clipped by 4 bases and J by 4 bases, with 16 bases between them. The CDR3 spans 15 residues. Germline lookup yields CDR1 ENHRY and CDR2 SYGVKD. CDR3 coding DNA: TGTGCCATCAGTGGGGGCACGGGGGATCTCTATGGCTACACCTTC. Amino acids: CAISGGTGDLYGYTF.

J is TRBJ1-4 and V is TRBV29-1; 7 bases align to TRBD1. The CDR3 extends over 13 amino acids. Germline trimming cut 3 bases from V and 4 bases from J; bases unmatched to any gene: 2. Germline-derived CDR1 and CDR2 are SQVTM and ANQGSEA. This chain's CDR3 is CSVETGFNEKLFF. The CDR3 DNA sequence: TGCAGCGTTGAGACAGGGTTTAATGAAAAACTGTTTTTT.